These T cell receptor beta chains were read from a single sample in a study of T cells in localized non-small cell lung cancer. Generated by immunoSEQ multiplex PCR, the TCRdb table keeps only in-frame clones and is missing some. The profile shows about 19,000 clones, around 90% of them singletons. Source: peripheral blood, taken before any cancer treatment. These receptors were collected from a male donor older than 55 with stage I squamous cell lung carcinoma. Both conserved end residues are part of each CDR3. The D gene is left open where the match is weak. Clone size is given for some rows only: seen once, a few or many times, or a class if the clone is expanded.

D gene: TRBD2
clone size: NA
V gene: TRBV19
J gene: TRBJ2-1
CDR3 DNA: TGTGCCAGTAGGACAATCTCGGCGGGGGAGTCCTACAATGAGCAGTTCTTC
CDR3 protein: CASRTISAGESYNEQFF

D gene: NA
clone size: NA
V gene: TRBV7-3
J gene: TRBJ2-1
CDR3 DNA: TGTGCCAGCAGCTTATTGGGACGGAGCTCCTACAATGAGCAGTTCTTC
CDR3 protein: CASSLLGRSSYNEQFF

D gene: NA
clone size: NA
V gene: TRBV6-5
J gene: TRBJ2-1
CDR3 DNA: TGTGCCAGCAGTTACTCCCCCCCGGGGAATGAGCAGTTCTTC
CDR3 protein: CASSYSPPGNEQFF

D gene: TRBD1
clone size: NA
V gene: TRBV13
J gene: TRBJ1-4
CDR3 DNA: TGTGCCAGCAGTTCCACCGGGACAGGGGAAAAACTGTTTTTT
CDR3 protein: CASSSTGTGEKLFF

D gene: NA
clone size: NA
V gene: TRBV9
J gene: TRBJ1-4
CDR3 DNA: TGTGCCAGCAGCGCCAATGTTGCAACTAATGAAAAACTGTTTTTT
CDR3 protein: CASSANVATNEKLFF

D gene: TRBD2
clone size: NA
V gene: TRBV5-8
J gene: TRBJ2-2
CDR3 DNA: TGTGCCAGCAGCACTCTAGCGGGAGGAACCGGGGAGCTGTTTTTT
CDR3 protein: CASSTLAGGTGELFF

D gene: TRBD2
clone size: NA
V gene: TRBV9
J gene: TRBJ2-5
CDR3 DNA: TGTGCCAGCAGCATTAGCGGGAGAGAGGGCCAAGAGACCCAGTACTTC
CDR3 protein: CASSISGREGQETQYF

D gene: NA
clone size: NA
V gene: TRBV5-8
J gene: TRBJ1-3
CDR3 DNA: TGTGCCAGCAGCCGTACTTCTGGAAACACCATATATTTT
CDR3 protein: CASSRTSGNTIYF

D gene: NA
clone size: NA
V gene: TRBV4-1
J gene: TRBJ2-1
CDR3 DNA: TGCGCCAGCAGCCAAGATGGGGGAAATGAGCAGTTCTTC
CDR3 protein: CASSQDGGNEQFF

D gene: TRBD2
clone size: NA
V gene: TRBV6-5
J gene: TRBJ2-5
CDR3 DNA: TGTGCCAGCAGTTACCGGGAGGGACGAGAGACCCAGTACTTC
CDR3 protein: CASSYREGRETQYF

D gene: TRBD1
clone size: NA
V gene: TRBV6-6
J gene: TRBJ1-3
CDR3 DNA: TGTGCCAGCAGCCCCACAGGGGGCTCTGGAAACACCATATATTTT
CDR3 protein: CASSPTGGSGNTIYF

D gene: NA
clone size: NA
V gene: TRBV5-6
J gene: TRBJ2-3
CDR3 DNA: TGTGCCAGCAGTGGCATGGGAACAGATACGCAGTATTTT
CDR3 protein: CASSGMGTDTQYF

D gene: NA
clone size: NA
V gene: TRBV7-2
J gene: TRBJ2-5
CDR3 DNA: TGTGCCAGCAGCTTAGGTTCACCCCCGCAGACCCAGTACTTC
CDR3 protein: CASSLGSPPQTQYF

D gene: NA
clone size: NA
V gene: TRBV6-5
J gene: TRBJ2-1
CDR3 DNA: TGTGCCAGCAGTTATCCGGGGGAACTTGGGAATGAGCAGTTCTTC
CDR3 protein: CASSYPGELGNEQFF

D gene: NA
clone size: NA
V gene: TRBV28
J gene: TRBJ1-4
CDR3 DNA: TGTGCCAGCAGACAGGGCCCTAGGGAAAAACTGTTTTTT
CDR3 protein: CASRQGPREKLFF

D gene: NA
clone size: NA
V gene: TRBV29-1
J gene: TRBJ2-2
CDR3 DNA: TGCAGCGTGCCCTCTTCGGCGCGAGGCACCGGGGAGCTGTTTTTT
CDR3 protein: CSVPSSARGTGELFF

D gene: NA
clone size: NA
V gene: TRBV7-2
J gene: TRBJ2-7
CDR3 DNA: TGTGCCAGCAGCTTGCGGCTAACCTACGAGCAGTACTTC
CDR3 protein: CASSLRLTYEQYF

D gene: NA
clone size: NA
V gene: TRBV7-2
J gene: TRBJ2-7
CDR3 DNA: TGTGCCAGCAGCCCCCAGGGTAGTTCTGCCTACGAGCAGTACTTC
CDR3 protein: CASSPQGSSAYEQYF

D gene: NA
clone size: NA
V gene: TRBV11-2
J gene: TRBJ1-1
CDR3 DNA: TGTGCCAGCAGCCTCCAGGAAGCGATTGAAGCTTTCTTT
CDR3 protein: CASSLQEAIEAFF

D gene: NA
clone size: once
V gene: TRBV4-3
J gene: TRBJ1-2
CDR3 DNA: TGCGCCAGCAGCCAAGAGCCCGTGACAGGAGCCTATGGCTACACCTTC
CDR3 protein: CASSQEPVTGAYGYTF

D gene: NA
clone size: once
V gene: TRBV5-1
J gene: TRBJ2-2
CDR3 DNA: TGCGCCAGCAGCTTGATCGGGGACTACACCGGGGAGCTGTTTTTT
CDR3 protein: CASSLIGDYTGELFF

D gene: NA
clone size: NA
V gene: TRBV7-3
J gene: TRBJ2-1
CDR3 DNA: TGTGCCAGCAGCTTAGGGTACAATGAGCAGTTCTTC
CDR3 protein: CASSLGYNEQFF

D gene: NA
clone size: NA
V gene: TRBV11-2
J gene: TRBJ1-2
CDR3 DNA: TGTGCCAGCAGCTTAGATAGTAACTCATACCAAGGGGGCTACACCTTC
CDR3 protein: CASSLDSNSYQGGYTF

D gene: NA
clone size: few
V gene: TRBV2
J gene: TRBJ2-7
CDR3 DNA: TGTGCCAGCAGTGATCCCCGGAGTTGGCAGGAGCAGTACTTC
CDR3 protein: CASSDPRSWQEQYF

D gene: NA
clone size: NA
V gene: TRBV6-5
J gene: TRBJ2-7
CDR3 DNA: TGTGCCAGCAGTTACTCTACGGGACCCCAAGGCCACGAGCAGTACTTC
CDR3 protein: CASSYSTGPQGHEQYF

D gene: NA
clone size: NA
V gene: TRBV5-4
J gene: TRBJ2-7
CDR3 DNA: TGTGCCAGCAGCCCAACAGGGTCAGGCTACGAGCAGTACTTC
CDR3 protein: CASSPTGSGYEQYF

D gene: TRBD1
clone size: once
V gene: TRBV5-5
J gene: TRBJ1-5
CDR3 DNA: TGTGCCAGCAGCCTCGGGACAGGTAATCAGCCCCAGCATTTT
CDR3 protein: CASSLGTGNQPQHF

D gene: NA
clone size: NA
V gene: TRBV10-2
J gene: TRBJ1-1
CDR3 DNA: TGCGCCAGCAGTGATGGTGGGAATGGGGACACTGAAGCTTTCTTT
CDR3 protein: CASSDGGNGDTEAFF

D gene: NA
clone size: NA
V gene: TRBV5-1
J gene: TRBJ2-1
CDR3 DNA: TGCGCCAGCAGCTTGGGTGCAGGGGGGAATGAGCAGTTCTTC
CDR3 protein: CASSLGAGGNEQFF

D gene: NA
clone size: NA
V gene: TRBV6-5
J gene: TRBJ1-1
CDR3 DNA: TGTGCCAGCAGTTCTGGGGCTGGCACTGAAGCTTTCTTT
CDR3 protein: CASSSGAGTEAFF

D gene: TRBD1
clone size: NA
V gene: TRBV6-5
J gene: TRBJ1-3
CDR3 DNA: TGTGCCAGCAGACCGGACAGGGGAGTTGGAAACACCATATATTTT
CDR3 protein: CASRPDRGVGNTIYF

D gene: NA
clone size: NA
V gene: TRBV7-2
J gene: TRBJ1-2
CDR3 DNA: TGTGCCAGCAGCTCACAACAGGGAGGGGATGGCTACACCTTC
CDR3 protein: CASSSQQGGDGYTF

D gene: NA
clone size: NA
V gene: TRBV2
J gene: TRBJ2-1
CDR3 DNA: TGTGCCAGCAGTGTCGGACTGGGGGGGGGCGGTGAGCAGTTCTTC
CDR3 protein: CASSVGLGGGGEQFF

D gene: TRBD1
clone size: NA
V gene: TRBV14
J gene: TRBJ2-1
CDR3 DNA: TGTGCCAGCAGCCAAGATCAATTTGGGACAGTTGGGGGATTCAATGAGCAGTTCTTC
CDR3 protein: CASSQDQFGTVGGFNEQFF

D gene: TRBD1
clone size: NA
V gene: TRBV7-2
J gene: TRBJ2-7
CDR3 DNA: TGTGCCAGCAGCCGTCCCGGGACAGGGATCGGGCAGTACTTC
CDR3 protein: CASSRPGTGIGQYF

D gene: NA
clone size: few
V gene: TRBV19
J gene: TRBJ2-1
CDR3 DNA: TGTGCCAGTAAGGGGTTCTCCTACAATGAGCAGTTCTTC
CDR3 protein: CASKGFSYNEQFF